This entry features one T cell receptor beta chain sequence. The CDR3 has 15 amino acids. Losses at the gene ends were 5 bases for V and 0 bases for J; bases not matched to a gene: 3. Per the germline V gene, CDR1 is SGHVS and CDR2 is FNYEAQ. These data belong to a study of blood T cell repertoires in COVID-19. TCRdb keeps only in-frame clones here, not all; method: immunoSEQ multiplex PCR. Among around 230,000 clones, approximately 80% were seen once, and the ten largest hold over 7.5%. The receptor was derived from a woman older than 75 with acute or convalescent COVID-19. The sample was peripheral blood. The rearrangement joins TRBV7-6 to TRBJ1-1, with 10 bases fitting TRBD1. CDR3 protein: CASSLGQGMNTEAFF. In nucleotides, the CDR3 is TGTGCCAGCAGCCTGGGACAGGGGATGAACACTGAAGCTTTCTTT.